This T cell receptor beta chain emerged from a study of early T cells in non-severe SARS-CoV-2 infection. The wider study: Bulk RNA isolated from unsorted whole blood underwent sequencing; chains were not paired. Overall study results and limits: Private and CD4 specificities were missed by VDJdb matching, which favored anti-spike CD8 responses.

About this clonotype: No antigen is known for it.

The library protocol tagged individual cDNA molecules with unique molecular identifiers. TCRdb re-derived calls from the 5' RACE reads in MiXCR, one entry per CDR3 protein. This table has about 76,000 distinct CDR3 sequences, approximately 10% appearing once. Germline-derived CDR1 and CDR2 are LGHDT and YNNKEL (reference sequence). The CDR3 covers 13 residues. The V and J ends lost 1 base and 7 bases respectively, with 11 bases between them. The TCR originated in an adult who was a healthcare worker with PCR-confirmed SARS-CoV-2 infection or an uninfected control (not recorded which). Sequencing was carried out using whole blood. The genes are TRBV3-1 and TRBJ2-7, with D maybe TRBD2 (6 bases). CDR3 bases: TGTGCCAGCAGCCAAGGCGTAGCGGAAGAGCAGTACTTC. Translated: CASSQGVAEEQYF.